Below, one T cell receptor (beta chain) is given with its context. Its antigen is undetermined. Profiled with immunoSEQ multiplex PCR; TCRdb holds only in-frame clones, not every one. The sample shows approximately 79,000 clones, about 90% of them seen only once. Losses at the gene ends were 6 bases for V and 5 bases for J; bases not matched to a gene: 5. The CDR3 runs to 13 residues. Germline CDR1 reads SNHLY; CDR2 reads FYNNEI. This record belongs to a study of OX40 agonist ivuxolimab in advanced cancers. Study-wide context: Ivuxolimab, an antibody that agonizes OX40 (CD134), was administered to the patients. Partial response was recorded in three patients: one hepatocellular carcinoma and two cutaneous melanoma cases. Notes on the study in general: Both blood CD4+ and CD8+ T cells showed clonal growth by week 6 at 0.1 to 3.0 mg/kg.

Specimen: CD4+ or CD8+ T cells sorted from blood, collected in a trial of the OX40 agonist ivuxolimab. The V and J genes are TRBV2 and TRBJ1-1, with 8 bases matching TRBD1. This receptor was taken from an adult with an advanced solid tumor such as melanoma, head and neck, liver or kidney cancer. In DNA, the CDR3 is TGTGCCAGCAGGGACAGGGTTGGGACTGAAGCTTTCTTT. Translated, it gives CASRDRVGTEAFF.